Presented here are 30 T cell receptor beta chains from one specimen sequenced in a study of blood T cell repertoires in COVID-19. Assay: immunoSEQ multiplex PCR; the TCRdb copy retains only in-frame clones and omits some. This sample yields 150,000 to 200,000 clones, of which 70% to 90% are seen a single time; 0.95% to 1.5% belongs to the top ten. The sequenced sample consisted of peripheral blood. The origin of the receptors is a man in his 60s who had recovered from COVID-19.

The J gene is TRBJ2-3, the V gene TRBV30; perhaps TRBD2 as D (5 bases). Between the trimmed V and J ends, which lost 3 bases and 3 bases, there was a span of 10 bases. Germline lookup yields CDR1 GTSNPN and CDR2 SVGIG (reference sequence). This CDR3 is built from 13 residues. The CDR3 sequence: CAWRLLGTDTQYF. CDR3 nucleotide sequence: TGTGCCTGGAGGTTACTAGGGACAGATACGCAGTATTTT.

This chain uses TRBV7-2 with TRBJ1-4, with D hard to call. V was trimmed by 3 bases and J by 0 bases, leaving 5 bases between them. Germline V gene data show CDR1 as SGHTA and CDR2 as FQGNSA. The CDR3 has 14 residues. The CDR3 sequence is CASSFQATNEKLFF. The CDR3 bases are TGTGCCAGCAGCTTCCAGGCAACTAATGAAAAACTGTTTTTT.

J is TRBJ2-1 and V is TRBV6-5, with D perhaps TRBD2 (5 bases). Between the trimmed V and J ends, which lost 5 bases and 7 bases, there was a span of 18 bases. There are 15 residues in the CDR3. CDR1 is MNHEY and CDR2 is SVGAGI in the germline V gene. CDR3 sequence: CASSMGVGSRNEQFF. The CDR3 DNA is TGTGCCAGCAGTATGGGAGTGGGGTCTCGGAATGAGCAGTTCTTC.

This chain uses TRBV3-1 (or the pseudogene TRBV3-2) with TRBJ2-5; 8 bases agree with TRBD1. V lost 3 bases to trimming and J lost 5 bases; unmatched junction nucleotides: 11. The CDR3 contains 16 residues. CDR1 LGHDT and CDR2 YNNKEL come from the germline V gene (reference sequence). In DNA form, the CDR3 reads TGTGCCAGCAGCCAGGCTCGGCAGGGGGCGCGCGAGACCCAGTACTTC. This codes for CASSQARQGARETQYF.

The rearrangement joins TRBV30 to TRBJ1-4, with TRBD1 matching 8 bases. V shed 2 bases and J 15 bases; nucleotides not matched to a gene: 8. CDR3 length: 12 amino acids. Germline V gene data show CDR1 as GTSNPN and CDR2 as SVGIG (reference sequence). The CDR3 loop is CAWSPPRQGMFF. CDR3 in DNA: TGTGCCTGGAGTCCCCCCCGACAGGGGATGTTTTTT.

The chain links TRBV2 to TRBJ2-7, with 7 bases matching TRBD2. In germline, CDR1 is SNHLY, CDR2 FYNNEI. The CDR3 is made up of 12 amino acids. Trimming removed 11 bases from V and 2 bases from J; junction bases left unmatched: 6. CDR3 protein: CAQSGGTYEQYF. DNA of the CDR3: TGTGCCCAATCGGGGGGTACCTACGAGCAGTACTTC.

The chain uses TRBV24-1 and TRBJ2-5, with D hard to call. From germline, CDR1 is KGHDR and CDR2 SFDVKD. The CDR3 is 13 residues long. Trimming stripped 5 bases from V and 1 base from J, with 7 bases between. For the CDR3, the DNA is TGTGCCACCAGTGGAGAGAGCCAAGAGACCCAGTACTTC. The encoded protein is CATSGESQETQYF.

The rearrangement links TRBV10-3 to TRBJ2-5; D not resolved. Germline V gene data show CDR1 as ENHRY and CDR2 as SYGVKD. V lost 3 bases to trimming and J lost 2 bases, with 4 bases between them. The CDR3 is made up of 12 amino acids. The CDR3 here is CAISDRQETQYF. In DNA, the CDR3 is TGTGCCATCAGTGACAGGCAAGAGACCCAGTACTTC.

This rearrangement joins TRBV9 to TRBJ2-7; D is perhaps TRBD2 (7 bases). This CDR3 has 18 residues. Germline V gene sequence: CDR1 SGDLS, CDR2 YYNGEE. V gave up 0 bases and J gave up 4 bases, with 23 bases separating them. CDR3 in amino acids: CASSVGEGTPYTYYEQYF. For the CDR3, the DNA is TGTGCCAGCAGCGTAGGGGAGGGGACACCCTACACCTATTACGAGCAGTACTTC.

The V gene is TRBV27, the J gene TRBJ1-4; 8 bases are a match to TRBD1. This CDR3 is built from 14 residues. V gave up 10 bases and J gave up 8 bases; unmatched junction bases: 12. Germline V lookup: CDR1 MNHEY, CDR2 SMNVEV (reference sequence). This CDR3 is CATGPFWTGEKLFF. Written as DNA, the CDR3 is TGTGCCACCGGTCCGTTTTGGACAGGGGAAAAACTGTTTTTT.

As regards this clone: Its ends do not fully match the called genes, so a read error is possible. The chain links TRBV5-8 to TRBJ1-1; D uncertain. Germline CDR1 SGHTS, CDR2 YDEGEE. The CDR3 extends over 14 amino acids. The CDR3: CASTLYGQNTEAFF. The CDR3, as DNA: TGTGCCAGCACCTTGTATGGGCAGAACACTGAAGCTTTCTTT.

The chain couples TRBV27 to TRBJ1-5, with TRBD1 identical over 11 bases. Looked up from germline, CDR1 is MNHEY and CDR2 is SMNVEV (reference sequence). The CDR3 contains 15 residues. V lost 2 bases, J lost 8 bases, and 5 bases stayed unmatched. The CDR3: CASSLGTGGREPQHF. The CDR3 nucleotides read TGTGCCAGCAGTTTAGGGACAGGGGGAAGGGAGCCCCAGCATTTT.

J is TRBJ1-3 and V is TRBV3-1 (or the pseudogene TRBV3-2), with D possibly TRBD1 on 6 matching bases. Trimming cost V 7 bases and J 4 bases, with 14 bases left between them. Germline assignment: CDR1 LGHDT and CDR2 YNNKEL (reference sequence). The CDR3 loop spans 14 amino acids. The CDR3 nucleotides read TGTGCCAGCACGCCCCCAGGGGACGGAAACACCATATATTTT. The encoded protein is CASTPPGDGNTIYF.

The count of this clone is one. This sequence joins TRBV2 and TRBJ1-1; D possibly corresponds to TRBD1 (6 bases). Germline CDR1 SNHLY, CDR2 FYNNEI. CDR3 length: 16 residues. Trimming stripped 0 bases from V and 3 bases from J, with 14 bases between. As DNA, the CDR3 is TGTGCCAGCAGTGAAGCGAAGGTGGACAGAGACACTGAAGCTTTCTTT. Translated, it gives CASSEAKVDRDTEAFF.

This clone was picked up a small number of times. The genes are TRBV5-1 and TRBJ1-4, with D uncertain. The CDR3 covers 14 residues. V was trimmed by 0 bases and J by 8 bases, leaving 11 bases between them. In germline, CDR1 is SGHRS, CDR2 YFSETQ. The CDR3 spells CASSLGAEREKLFF. The CDR3, as DNA: TGCGCCAGCAGCTTGGGTGCGGAGAGGGAAAAACTGTTTTTT.

The chain couples TRBV19 to TRBJ1-1; perhaps TRBD1 as D (6 bases). The CDR3 consists of 14 residues. Germline V lookup: CDR1 LNHDA, CDR2 SQIVND (reference sequence). V was pared by 5 bases and J by 1 base, with 11 bases between. DNA of the CDR3: TGTGCCAGTAGTGATTGGACAGAGAACACTGAAGCTTTCTTT. This codes for CASSDWTENTEAFF.

This chain uses TRBV14 with TRBJ2-7; no reliable D call. Germline loops: CDR1 SGHDN, CDR2 FVKESK. V was clipped by 0 bases and J by 1 base, with 7 bases between them. The CDR3 runs to 14 residues. The CDR3 bases are TGTGCCAGCAGCCAAGATGCTAAATCCTACGAGCAGTACTTC. This gives the protein CASSQDAKSYEQYF.

J is TRBJ1-2 and V is TRBV5-4; D is possibly TRBD1 (6 bases). V lost 0 bases to trimming and J lost 6 bases, with 12 bases between them. CDR3 size: 14 residues. Germline V CDR1 and CDR2: SGHNT, YYREEE (reference sequence). CDR3: CASSLGAGDDGYTF. CDR3 nucleotides: TGTGCCAGCAGCTTGGGGGCAGGGGACGATGGCTACACCTTC.

This clone was recorded once. J is TRBJ2-1 and V is TRBV4-1; D not certain. Trimming left V 4 bases short and J 8 bases short, with 9 bases between. Looked up from germline, CDR1 is MGHRA and CDR2 is YSYEKL. The CDR3 length is 12 residues. The CDR3 sequence: CASSRPEDEQFF. The CDR3 region has the DNA TGCGCCAGCAGCCGCCCCGAGGATGAGCAGTTCTTC.

The chain has TRBV6-5 and TRBJ2-1, with a tentative D call TRBD2 (6 bases). The germline CDR1 and CDR2 sequences are MNHEY and SVGAGI. The CDR3 runs to 13 residues. V was shortened by 8 bases and J by 10 bases, with 18 bases between the two germline ends. The CDR3 nucleotides read TGTGCCAGCGTCCCGGGAGCCTACGGCGAGCAGTTCTTC. This translates into CASVPGAYGEQFF.

CDR3 residues: CASRRQATGGLYNEQFF. CDR3 coding DNA: TGTGCCAGCAGGCGACAAGCGACAGGGGGGCTCTACAATGAGCAGTTCTTC. This chain links TRBV3-1 (or the pseudogene TRBV3-2) with TRBJ2-1; 9 bases agree with TRBD1. CDR1 is LGHDT and CDR2 is YNNKEL in the germline V gene (reference sequence). CDR3 length equals 17 residues. V dropped 6 bases and J dropped 3; count of bases not matched to a gene: 12.

The chain has TRBV23-1 and TRBJ2-7; TRBD1 matches 9 bases. TRBV23-1 is an ORF for which the function is uncertain. The length of the CDR3 is 14 residues. J was trimmed by 2 bases and V by 8 bases; bases with no gene match: 7. CDR3 region: CASGDRGAAYEQYF. CDR3 sequence (DNA): TGCGCCAGCGGCGACAGGGGGGCGGCCTACGAGCAGTACTTC.

CDR3: CASSRLGGSSSYEQYF. The CDR3 bases are TGTGCCAGCAGCCGCCTGGGGGGGTCGAGCTCCTACGAGCAGTACTTC. This chain connects TRBV11-2 to TRBJ2-7; TRBD2 matches 7 bases. V shed 5 bases, J shed 0 bases, and the junction held 10 bases outside the gene matches. Looked up from germline, CDR1 is SGHAT and CDR2 is FQNNGV. CDR3 length: 16 amino acids. Full variable domain (remainder filled in from reference TRBV11-2 and TRBJ2-7): EAGVAQSPRYKIIEKRQSVAFWCNPISGHATLYWYQQILGQGPKLLIQFQNNGVVDDSQLPKDRFSAERLKGVDSTLKIQPAKLEDSAVYLCASSRLGGSSSYEQYFGPGTRLTVT.

This clone was seen a single time. The gene calls are TRBV10-3 and TRBJ2-7; TRBD1 matches at 11 bases. The CDR3 contains 15 residues. Per the germline V gene, CDR1 is ENHRY and CDR2 is SYGVKD. The V gene end was trimmed by 6 bases and the J gene end by 2 bases; junction bases not matched to a gene: 6. CDR3 sequence: CAISGPGQGAYEQYF. CDR3 sequence (DNA): TGTGCCATCAGCGGCCCGGGACAGGGGGCCTACGAGCAGTACTTC.

The chain carries TRBV11-2 and TRBJ2-7; 7 bases match TRBD2. From germline, CDR1 is SGHAT and CDR2 FQNNGV. The CDR3 runs to 13 residues. V shed 7 bases and J 4 bases; nucleotides not matched to a gene: 7. CDR3: CASTLGGWYEQYF. The CDR3 DNA reads as TGTGCCAGCACCTTGGGGGGGTGGTACGAGCAGTACTTC.

This clone was seen a few times. CDR3 sequence: CASSLGRSTDTQYF. The CDR3 DNA is TGTGCCAGCAGCTTAGGGCGGAGCACAGATACGCAGTATTTT. The chain employs TRBV11-3 and TRBJ2-3; no reliable D call. The CDR3 spans 14 residues. The V end lost 1 base, the J end lost 0 bases, and 5 bases lay between the germline ends. CDR1 SGHNT and CDR2 YENEEA come from the germline V gene.

This chain joins TRBV25-1 and TRBJ1-6; 7 nucleotides line up with TRBD1. The V gene's germline CDR1 is MGHDK and CDR2 SYGVNS. The CDR3 totals 15 residues. The ends lost 6 bases at V and 1 base at J; junction bases unmatched: 3. The CDR3 DNA sequence: TGTGCCAGCAGGACAGGGATGTCCTATAATTCACCCCTCCACTTT. It encodes CASRTGMSYNSPLHF. Complete variable domain (other parts from reference TRBV25-1 and TRBJ1-6): EADIYQTPRYLVIGTGKKITLECSQTMGHDKMYWYQQDPGMELHLIHYSYGVNSTEKGDLSSESTVSRIRTEHFPLTLESARPSHTSQYLCASRTGMSYNSPLHFGNGTRLTVT.

This chain links TRBV6-5 with TRBJ2-7; 7 bases align to TRBD2. V shed 10 bases and J 4 bases; nucleotides not matched to a gene: 10. The CDR3 loop spans 13 amino acids. Per germline, CDR1 MNHEY and CDR2 SVGAGI. DNA for the CDR3: TGTGCCACCCTAACGGGGGGTCATTACGAGCAGTACTTC. Translation gives CATLTGGHYEQYF.

For the CDR3, the DNA is TGTGCCAGCAGCTTCGGAACAGGGTTGGGCTACGAGCAGTACTTC. This translates into CASSFGTGLGYEQYF. The chain links TRBV7-9 to TRBJ2-7; D may be TRBD1 (6 bases). Deletions cut 3 bases from V and 3 bases from J, with 15 bases between. The CDR3 spans 15 residues. Germline CDR1 SEHNR, CDR2 FQNEAQ (reference sequence). Looking up the rest from reference TRBV7-9 and TRBJ2-7 gives the full variable domain: DTGVSQNPRHKITKRGQNVTFRCDPISEHNRLYWYRQTLGQGPEFLTYFQNEAQLEKSRLLSDRFSAERPKGSFSTLEIQRTEQGDSAMYLCASSFGTGLGYEQYFGPGTRLTVT.

This chain connects TRBV19 to TRBJ1-1; a possible D gene is TRBD1 (5 bases). Germline assignment: CDR1 LNHDA and CDR2 SQIVND (reference sequence). Trimming cost V 4 bases and J 1 base, with 10 bases left between them. The CDR3 totals 14 residues. CDR3 in amino acids: CASSNRGRNTEAFF. The CDR3 DNA reads as TGTGCCAGTAGTAATCGGGGGAGGAACACTGAAGCTTTCTTT.